This T cell receptor (beta chain) was found in a study of CD8 T cells in ankylosing spondylitis. General observations from the study: A motif of fewer than ten highly homologous TCR beta variants was seen as apparently characteristic of ankylosing spondylitis blood. Matched synovial fluid from ankylosing spondylitis patients was reported to be enriched for disease-linked clones.

The TCR beta libraries were generated through quantitative 5'-RACE incorporating molecular barcodes. TCRdb recomputed calls from the 5' RACE reads with MiXCR, one row per CDR3 protein. This sample has about 24,000 distinct CDR3 sequences, with roughly 17% found just once. Germline loops: CDR1 MNHNS, CDR2 SASEGT. The CDR3 is 12 residues long. Trimming took off 9 bases at V and 2 bases at J, with 10 bases between the two ends. To note about this clonotype: Its cognate antigen is unknown.

The TCR originated in a male donor with ankylosing spondylitis or in good health (not recorded which). Material for sequencing was blood. The chain joins TRBV6-1 to TRBJ1-2; D may be TRBD1 (5 bases). The CDR3 DNA sequence: TGTGCCAGTCAGACAGCCAACTATGGCTACACCTTC. It translates to CASQTANYGYTF.